The 15 T cell receptor beta chains given below trace back to one sample, sequenced in a study of metastatic and nonmetastatic thyroid tumors. From the PCR reads, TCRdb re-called clones with MiXCR. The top ten clones hold approximately 40% of a sample with over 25,000 clones, around 7.4% of them seen once. Prior to thyroid surgery, none of the patients had received any treatment. The sequencing input was blood. Receptors originate from a female donor with papillary thyroid cancer or a benign thyroid nodule (not recorded which). Some clones in this sample may be carry-over from other donors' samples.

This clone showed up many times. V gene TRBV19 combines with J gene TRBJ1-5; unclear D gene. The V and J ends lost 7 bases and 10 bases respectively, with 14 bases between them. Germline V gene data show CDR1 as LNHDA and CDR2 as SQIVND (reference sequence). This CDR3 contains 12 residues. CDR3 protein: CASIDTYGPQHF. The CDR3 coding sequence is TGTGCCAGTATTGACACGTATGGCCCCCAGCATTTT.

This clone was seen ten or more times. V usage is TRBV6-1 and J usage is TRBJ1-1; no clear D. CDR1 and CDR2 from the germline V gene are MNHNS and SASEGT. With 5 bases removed from V and 1 base from J, the gap between germline ends came to 2 bases. The CDR3 is 11 residues long. In DNA form, the CDR3 reads TGTGCCAGCAGTTGGAACACTGAAGCTTTCTTT. Residues: CASSWNTEAFF.

This clone was counted ten times or more. V is TRBV13 and J is TRBJ2-4, with D possibly being TRBD1 (6 bases). Germline CDR1 PRHDT, CDR2 FYEKMQ (reference sequence). The CDR3 is 17 amino acids. Deletions cut 4 bases from V and 2 bases from J, with 18 bases between. CDR3 bases: TGTGCCAGCAGCTCCCAACGGCAGGGGACGCCCAAAAACATTCAGTACTTC. It codes for CASSSQRQGTPKNIQYF. Complete variable domain (other parts from reference TRBV13 and TRBJ2-4): AAGVIQSPRHLIKEKRETATLKCYPIPRHDTVYWYQQGPGQDPQFLISFYEKMQSDKGSIPDRFSAQQFSDYHSELNMSSLELGDSALYFCASSSQRQGTPKNIQYFGAGTRLSVL.

There are many counts of this clone. This chain uses TRBV4-1 with TRBJ1-1, with D hard to call. There are 13 residues in the CDR3. Germline values: CDR1 MGHRA, CDR2 YSYEKL. V was clipped by 4 bases and J by 5 bases, with 11 bases between them. In nucleotides, the CDR3 is TGCGCCAGCAGCCCGACGGCGGGGACTGAAGCTTTCTTT. Its protein product is CASSPTAGTEAFF.

Ten or more counts support this clone. V usage is TRBV2 and J usage is TRBJ1-1; TRBD1 is a possible D gene (6 bases). The CDR3 loop spans 12 amino acids. Trimming left V 5 bases short and J 7 bases short, with 11 bases between. The germline V gene has CDR1 SNHLY and CDR2 FYNNEI. The CDR3 DNA reads TGTGCCAGCAGTAGTCAGGGGCATGAAGCTTTCTTT. It specifies CASSSQGHEAFF.

In the case of this clone: The final CDR3 position lacks the conserved phenylalanine or tryptophan, pointing to a likely read error. No DNA is shown, since the ends of the CDR3 on it are uncertain; the CDR3 is the one TCRdb lists. V and J are TRBV20-1 and TRBJ2-1; the table's D call of TRBD2 was not tested on the DNA. Germline loops: CDR1 DFQATT, CDR2 SNEGSKA (reference sequence). With termini counted, the CDR3 has 13 amino acids. CDR3 sequence: CSATSSGRNEKFL.

This clone was detected ten times or more. This rearrangement joins TRBV9 to TRBJ1-4, with TRBD1 identical over 8 bases. Germline V gene sequence: CDR1 SGDLS, CDR2 YYNGEE. This CDR3 has 14 amino acids. J lost 7 bases, V lost 3 bases, and 5 bases had no gene match. CDR3 sequence: CASSGGQEGEKLFF. The CDR3 DNA reads TGTGCCAGCAGCGGGGGACAGGAGGGTGAAAAACTGTTTTTT. Full variable domain (outside the CDR3, taken from reference TRBV9 and TRBJ1-4): DSGVTQTPKHLITATGQRVTLRCSPRSGDLSVYWYQQSLDQGLQFLIQYYNGEERAKGNILERFSAQQFPDLHSELNLSSLELGDSALYFCASSGGQEGEKLFFGSGTQLSVL.

This clone appeared many times. J is TRBJ1-2 and V is TRBV12-3 or TRBV12-4; tentatively, D is TRBD1 (5 bases). This CDR3 is 13 amino acids long. Deletions cut 6 bases from V and 7 bases from J, with 15 bases between. The CDR3 protein is CASSPTTVSGYTF. The CDR3 coding sequence is TGTGCCAGCAGCCCTACGACAGTGTCTGGCTACACCTTC.

This clone was picked up many times. V usage is TRBV18 and J usage is TRBJ1-5; weak D call: TRBD1 (6 bases). Germline V gene data show CDR1 as KGHSH and CDR2 as LQKENI. Trimming pared 1 base from V and 6 bases from J, leaving 16 bases between. The CDR3 covers 16 residues. The CDR3 here is CASSPQGDLMGQPQHF. The CDR3 coding sequence is TGTGCCAGCTCACCACAGGGGGACCTAATGGGTCAGCCCCAGCATTTT.

This sequence joins TRBV6-1 and TRBJ2-2; the D gene is possibly TRBD2 (6 bases). Germline values: CDR1 MNHNS, CDR2 SASEGT. V was cut by 5 bases and J by 7 bases, with 20 bases left in between. This CDR3 has 16 residues. In DNA, the CDR3 is TGTGCCAGCAGTCAACTAGCTGGGAGGCCGGGCGGGGAGCTGTTTTTT. As protein: CASSQLAGRPGGELFF.

This clone was counted ten times or more. The chain couples TRBV28 to TRBJ2-4; D may correspond to TRBD1 or TRBD2 (5 bases each). V lost 6 bases and J 0 bases, leaving 24 bases between the germline ends. CDR1 is MDHEN and CDR2 is SYDVKM in the germline V gene. The CDR3 spans 19 residues. The CDR3 nucleotides are TGTGCCAGCAGCCCAGGGACCCATCTGCTCGGGCTAGCCAAAAACATTCAGTACTTC. Its protein product is CASSPGTHLLGLAKNIQYF.

This clone was seen at least ten times. CDR3 sequence: CASSPVKMYSGANVLTF. DNA for the CDR3: TGTGCCAGCAGCCCAGTGAAGATGTACTCTGGGGCCAACGTCCTGACTTTC. The genes are TRBV5-6 and TRBJ2-6; D not resolved. CDR3 length equals 17 residues. Trimming stripped 4 bases from V and 0 bases from J, with 14 bases between. Germline lookup yields CDR1 SGHDT and CDR2 YYEEEE. Full variable domain (remainder filled in from reference TRBV5-6 and TRBJ2-6): DAGVTQSPTHLIKTRGQQVTLRCSPKSGHDTVSWYQQALGQGPQFIFQYYEEEERQRGNFPDRFSGHQFPNYSSELNVNALLLGDSALYLCASSPVKMYSGANVLTFGAGSRLTVL.

This clone showed up many times. The chain's CDR3 is CASSLSRQGRFRNTPYEQYF. CDR3 nucleotide sequence: TGTGCCAGCAGCTTAAGCCGACAGGGTAGGTTTCGGAATACTCCCTACGAGCAGTACTTC. The chain combines TRBV7-3 with TRBJ2-7, with 7 positions matching TRBD1. This CDR3 is 20 amino acids long. The germline gives CDR1 SGHTA, CDR2 FQGTGA. Germline trimming cut 1 base from V and 2 bases from J; bases unmatched to any gene: 20.

This clone was found many times. The chain links TRBV20-1 to TRBJ1-2; D remains ambiguous. The V and J ends lost 0 bases and 4 bases respectively, with 18 bases between them. Germline loops: CDR1 DFQATT, CDR2 SNEGSKA (reference sequence). The CDR3 length is 16 residues. The CDR3 protein is CSARDARLTRGYGYTF. In DNA, the CDR3 is TGCAGTGCTAGAGATGCGAGACTCACTCGGGGCTATGGCTACACCTTC.

There are many counts of this clone. The chain links TRBV14 to TRBJ1-2, with 11 bases fitting TRBD1. Looked up from germline, CDR1 is SGHDN and CDR2 is FVKESK. The CDR3 extends over 17 amino acids. After removal of 3 bases from V and 7 bases from J, the junction contained 13 bases not matched to a gene. This CDR3 reads CASSHQFRGQGAIGYTF. The CDR3 DNA reads as TGTGCCAGCAGCCACCAGTTCCGAGGACAGGGGGCGATTGGCTACACCTTC.